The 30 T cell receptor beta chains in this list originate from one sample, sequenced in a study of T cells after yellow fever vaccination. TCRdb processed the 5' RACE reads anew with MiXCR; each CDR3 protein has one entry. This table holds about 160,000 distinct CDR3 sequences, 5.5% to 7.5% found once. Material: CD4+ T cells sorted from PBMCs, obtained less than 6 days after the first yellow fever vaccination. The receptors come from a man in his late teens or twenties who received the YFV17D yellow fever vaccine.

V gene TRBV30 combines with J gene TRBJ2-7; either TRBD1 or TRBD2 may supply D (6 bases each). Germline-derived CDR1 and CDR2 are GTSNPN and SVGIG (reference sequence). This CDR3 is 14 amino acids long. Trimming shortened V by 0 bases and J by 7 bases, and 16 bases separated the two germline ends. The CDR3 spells CAWSVGGGSEEQYF. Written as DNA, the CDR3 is TGTGCCTGGAGTGTGGGGGGCGGAAGTGAAGAGCAGTACTTC.

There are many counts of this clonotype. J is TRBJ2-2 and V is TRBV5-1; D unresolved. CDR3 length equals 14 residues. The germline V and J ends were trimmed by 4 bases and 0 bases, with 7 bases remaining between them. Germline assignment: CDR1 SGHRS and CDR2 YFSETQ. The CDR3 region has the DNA TGCGCCAGCAGCGGTATAGCGAACACCGGGGAGCTGTTTTTT. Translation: CASSGIANTGELFF. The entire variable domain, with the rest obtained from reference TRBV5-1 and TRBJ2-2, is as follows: KAGVTQTPRYLIKTRGQQVTLSCSPISGHRSVSWYQQTPGQGLQFLFEYFSETQRNKGNFPGRFSGRQFSNSRSEMNVSTLELGDSALYLCASSGIANTGELFFGEGSRLTVL.

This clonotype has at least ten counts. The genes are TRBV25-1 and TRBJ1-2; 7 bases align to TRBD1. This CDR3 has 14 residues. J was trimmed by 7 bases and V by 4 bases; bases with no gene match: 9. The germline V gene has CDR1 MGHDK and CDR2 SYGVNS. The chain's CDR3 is CASSATGMYGGYTF. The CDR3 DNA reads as TGTGCCAGCAGTGCGACAGGGATGTATGGTGGCTACACCTTC.

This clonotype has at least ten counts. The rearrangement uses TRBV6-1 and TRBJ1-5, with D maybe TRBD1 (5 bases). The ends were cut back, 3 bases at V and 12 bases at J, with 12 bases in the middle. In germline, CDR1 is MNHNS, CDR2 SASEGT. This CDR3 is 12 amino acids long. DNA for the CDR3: TGTGCCAGCAGTGAGGGGCCGGGTCGCCAGCATTTT. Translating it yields CASSEGPGRQHF.

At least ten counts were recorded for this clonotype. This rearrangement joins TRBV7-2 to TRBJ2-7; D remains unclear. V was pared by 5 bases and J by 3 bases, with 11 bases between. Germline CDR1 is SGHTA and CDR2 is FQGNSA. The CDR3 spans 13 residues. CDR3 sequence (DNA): TGTGCCAGCAGCGTAGGCTGGTTCTACGAGCAGTACTTC. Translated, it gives CASSVGWFYEQYF. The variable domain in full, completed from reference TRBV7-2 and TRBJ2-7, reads GAGVSQSPSNKVTEKGKDVELRCDPISGHTALYWYRQSLGQGLEFLIYFQGNSAPDKSGLPSDRFSAERTGGSVSTLTIQRTQQEDSAVYLCASSVGWFYEQYFGPGTRLTVT.

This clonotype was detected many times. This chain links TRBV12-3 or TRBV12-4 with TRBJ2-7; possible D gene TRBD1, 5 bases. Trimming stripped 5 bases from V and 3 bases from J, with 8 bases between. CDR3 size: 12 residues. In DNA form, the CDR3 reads TGTGCCAGCAGTCTTCAGGGCTACGAGCAGTACTTC. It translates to CASSLQGYEQYF.

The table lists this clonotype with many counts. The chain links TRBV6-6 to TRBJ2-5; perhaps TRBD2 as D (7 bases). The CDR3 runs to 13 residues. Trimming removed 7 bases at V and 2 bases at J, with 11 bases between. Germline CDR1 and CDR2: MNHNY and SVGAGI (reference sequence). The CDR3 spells CASIGGAQETQYF. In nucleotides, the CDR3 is TGTGCCAGCATTGGGGGGGCTCAAGAGACCCAGTACTTC.

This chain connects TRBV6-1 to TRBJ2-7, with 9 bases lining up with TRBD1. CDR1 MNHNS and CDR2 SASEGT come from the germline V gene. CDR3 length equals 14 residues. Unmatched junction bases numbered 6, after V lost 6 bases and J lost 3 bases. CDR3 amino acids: CASSRTGDIYEQYF. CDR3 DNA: TGTGCCAGCAGCCGGACAGGGGATATCTACGAGCAGTACTTC.

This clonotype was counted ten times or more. The CDR3 sequence: CASSSGPRGSNGYGYTF. In nucleotides, the CDR3 is TGCGCCAGCAGCTCCGGGCCGAGAGGGAGCAACGGCTATGGCTACACCTTC. The chain employs TRBV5-1 and TRBJ1-2; D is uncertain. Germline V gene data show CDR1 as SGHRS and CDR2 as YFSETQ. The V and J ends lost 3 bases and 4 bases respectively, with 22 bases between them. The CDR3 contains 17 residues. The full variable domain, completed using reference TRBV5-1 and TRBJ1-2, is KAGVTQTPRYLIKTRGQQVTLSCSPISGHRSVSWYQQTPGQGLQFLFEYFSETQRNKGNFPGRFSGRQFSNSRSEMNVSTLELGDSALYLCASSSGPRGSNGYGYTFGSGTRLTVV.

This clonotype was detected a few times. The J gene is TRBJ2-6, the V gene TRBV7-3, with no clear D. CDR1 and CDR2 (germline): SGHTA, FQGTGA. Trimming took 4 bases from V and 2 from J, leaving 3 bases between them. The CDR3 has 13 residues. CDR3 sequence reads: CASSWAGANVLTF. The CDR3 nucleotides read TGTGCCAGCAGCTGGGCTGGGGCCAACGTCCTGACTTTC.

CDR3 sequence reads: CASSLGTYYEQYV. DNA for the CDR3: TGTGCCAGCAGCTTAGGGACCTACTACGAGCAGTACGTC. The V call is TRBV5-5, the J call TRBJ2-7, with D perhaps assigned TRBD1 or TRBD2 (5 bases each). From germline, CDR1 is SGHKS and CDR2 YYEKEE (reference sequence). The CDR3 is 13 amino acids. The V end lost 2 bases, the J end lost 3 bases, and 9 bases lay between the germline ends.

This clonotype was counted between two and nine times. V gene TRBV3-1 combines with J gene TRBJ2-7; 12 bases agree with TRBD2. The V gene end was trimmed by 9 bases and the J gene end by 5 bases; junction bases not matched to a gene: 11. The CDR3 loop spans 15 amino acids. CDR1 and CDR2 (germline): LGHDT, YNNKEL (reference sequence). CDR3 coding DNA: TGTGCCAGTGGACTAGCGGGGCCTAAGGTCCACGAGCAGTACTTC. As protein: CASGLAGPKVHEQYF.

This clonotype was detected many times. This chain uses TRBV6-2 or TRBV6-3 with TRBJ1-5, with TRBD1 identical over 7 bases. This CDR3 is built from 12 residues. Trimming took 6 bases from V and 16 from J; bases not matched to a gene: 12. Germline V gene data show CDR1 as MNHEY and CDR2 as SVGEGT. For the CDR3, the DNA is TGTGCCAGCAGCCCGGGACAGAGAGCAACACATTTT. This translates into CASSPGQRATHF.

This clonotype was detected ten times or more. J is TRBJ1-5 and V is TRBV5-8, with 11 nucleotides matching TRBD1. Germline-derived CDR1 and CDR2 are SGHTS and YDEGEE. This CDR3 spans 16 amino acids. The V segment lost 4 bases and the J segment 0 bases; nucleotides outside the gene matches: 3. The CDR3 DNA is TGTGCCAGCAGCATAGGGACAGGGGGTAGCAATCAGCCCCAGCATTTT. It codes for CASSIGTGGSNQPQHF.

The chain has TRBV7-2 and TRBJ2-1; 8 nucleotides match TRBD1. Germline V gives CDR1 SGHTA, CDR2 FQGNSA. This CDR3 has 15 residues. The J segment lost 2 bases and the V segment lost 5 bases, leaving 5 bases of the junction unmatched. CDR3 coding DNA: TGTGCCAGCAGCCCGCGGACAGGGACCTACAATGAGCAGTTCTTC. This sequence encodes CASSPRTGTYNEQFF.

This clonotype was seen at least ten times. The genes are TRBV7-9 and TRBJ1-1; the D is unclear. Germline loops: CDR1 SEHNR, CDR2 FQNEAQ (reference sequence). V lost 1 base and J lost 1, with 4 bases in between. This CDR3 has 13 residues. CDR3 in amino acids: CASSLDTNTEAFF. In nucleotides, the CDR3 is TGTGCCAGCAGCTTAGACACGAACACTGAAGCTTTCTTT.

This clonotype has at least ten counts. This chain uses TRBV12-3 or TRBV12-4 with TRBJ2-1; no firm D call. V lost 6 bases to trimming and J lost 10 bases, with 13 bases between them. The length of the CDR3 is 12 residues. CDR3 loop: CASSLPPEEQFF. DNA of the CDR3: TGTGCCAGCAGCCTCCCTCCAGAAGAGCAGTTCTTC.

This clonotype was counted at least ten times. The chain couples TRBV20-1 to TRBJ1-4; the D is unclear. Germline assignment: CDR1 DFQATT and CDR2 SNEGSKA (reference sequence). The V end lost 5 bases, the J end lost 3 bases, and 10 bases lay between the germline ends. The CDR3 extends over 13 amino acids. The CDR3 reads CSAGTASNEKLFF. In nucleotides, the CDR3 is TGCAGTGCTGGTACAGCTTCTAATGAAAAACTGTTTTTT.

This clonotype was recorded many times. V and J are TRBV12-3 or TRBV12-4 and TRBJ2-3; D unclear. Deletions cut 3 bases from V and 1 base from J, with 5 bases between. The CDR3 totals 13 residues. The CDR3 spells CASSFSGTDTQYF. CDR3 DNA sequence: TGTGCCAGCAGTTTCAGCGGCACAGATACGCAGTATTTT.

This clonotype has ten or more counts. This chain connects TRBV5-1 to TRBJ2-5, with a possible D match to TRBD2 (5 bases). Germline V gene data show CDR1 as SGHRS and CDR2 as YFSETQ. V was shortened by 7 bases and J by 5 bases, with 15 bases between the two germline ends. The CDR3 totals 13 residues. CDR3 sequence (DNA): TGCGCCAGCCAGTTCGGGGTCCGGGAGACCCAGTACTTC. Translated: CASQFGVRETQYF.

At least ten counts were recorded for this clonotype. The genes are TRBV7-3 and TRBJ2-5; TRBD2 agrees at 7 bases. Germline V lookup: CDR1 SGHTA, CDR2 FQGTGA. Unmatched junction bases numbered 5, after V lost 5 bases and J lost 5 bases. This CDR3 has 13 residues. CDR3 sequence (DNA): TGTGCCAGCAGCCAGAGTAGCGGGGAGACCCAGTACTTC. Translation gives CASSQSSGETQYF.

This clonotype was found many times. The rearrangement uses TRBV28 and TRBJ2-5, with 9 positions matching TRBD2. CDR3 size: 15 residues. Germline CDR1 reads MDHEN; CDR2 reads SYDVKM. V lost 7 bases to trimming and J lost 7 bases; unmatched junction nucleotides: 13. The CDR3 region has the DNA TGTGCCAGCATGGCGGGGGGGAGGCTTATTGCGACCCAGTACTTC. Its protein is CASMAGGRLIATQYF.

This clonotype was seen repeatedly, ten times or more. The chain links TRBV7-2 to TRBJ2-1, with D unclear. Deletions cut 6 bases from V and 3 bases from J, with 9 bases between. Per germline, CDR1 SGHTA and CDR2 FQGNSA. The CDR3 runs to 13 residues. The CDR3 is CASSSGGYNEQFF. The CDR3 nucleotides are TGTGCCAGCAGTTCGGGTGGCTACAATGAGCAGTTCTTC.

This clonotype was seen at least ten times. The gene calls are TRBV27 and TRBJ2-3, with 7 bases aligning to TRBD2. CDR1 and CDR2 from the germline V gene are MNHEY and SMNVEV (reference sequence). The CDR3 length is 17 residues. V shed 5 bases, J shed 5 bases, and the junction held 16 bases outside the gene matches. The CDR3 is CASSPQVSGGPGDTQYF. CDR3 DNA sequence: TGTGCCAGCAGTCCACAGGTCTCGGGGGGACCGGGAGATACGCAGTATTTT.

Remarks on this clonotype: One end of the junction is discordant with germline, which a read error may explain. CDR3 residues: CVSSQGMRGGTETQYF. As DNA, the CDR3 is TGTGTCAGCAGCCAAGGGATGCGGGGGGGCACGGAGACCCAGTACTTC. The chain recombines TRBV4-2 with TRBJ2-5; 9 positions agree with TRBD2. Looked up from germline, CDR1 is LGHNA and CDR2 is YNFKEQ. The length of the CDR3 is 16 residues.

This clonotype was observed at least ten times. The CDR3 protein is CATSDGKIQGNEQFF. The DNA for the CDR3 is TGTGCCACCAGTGATGGGAAGATCCAAGGTAATGAGCAGTTCTTC. The chain joins TRBV24-1 to TRBJ2-1; D not resolved. Germline V lookup: CDR1 KGHDR, CDR2 SFDVKD. The CDR3 contains 15 residues. Trimming left V 3 bases short and J 7 bases short, with 15 bases between.

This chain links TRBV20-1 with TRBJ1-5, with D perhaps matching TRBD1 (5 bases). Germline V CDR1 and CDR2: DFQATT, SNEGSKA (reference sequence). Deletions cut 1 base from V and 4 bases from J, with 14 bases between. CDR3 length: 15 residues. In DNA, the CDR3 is TGCAGTGCTAGAGCCCTGGGAGGGGCAAATCAGCCCCAGCATTTT. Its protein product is CSARALGGANQPQHF.

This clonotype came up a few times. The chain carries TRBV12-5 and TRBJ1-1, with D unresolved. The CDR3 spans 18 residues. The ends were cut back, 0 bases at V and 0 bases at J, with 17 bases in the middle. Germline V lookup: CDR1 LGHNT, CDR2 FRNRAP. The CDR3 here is CASGLVLGRAHLNTEAFF. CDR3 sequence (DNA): TGTGCTAGTGGTTTGGTACTCGGACGGGCACACCTGAACACTGAAGCTTTCTTT.

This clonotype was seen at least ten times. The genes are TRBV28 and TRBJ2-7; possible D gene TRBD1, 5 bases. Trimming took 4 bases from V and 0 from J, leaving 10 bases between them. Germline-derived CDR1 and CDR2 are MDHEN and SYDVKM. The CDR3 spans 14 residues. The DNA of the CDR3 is TGTGCCAGCAGTTATGCAGGGAACTCCTACGAGCAGTACGTC. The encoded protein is CASSYAGNSYEQYV.

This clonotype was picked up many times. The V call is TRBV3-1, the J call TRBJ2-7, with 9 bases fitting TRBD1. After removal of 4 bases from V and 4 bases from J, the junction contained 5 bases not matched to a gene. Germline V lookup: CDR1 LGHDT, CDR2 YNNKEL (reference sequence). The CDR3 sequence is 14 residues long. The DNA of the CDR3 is TGTGCCAGCAGCCGCCGGGACAGGGAGTACGAGCAGTACTTC. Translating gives CASSRRDREYEQYF.